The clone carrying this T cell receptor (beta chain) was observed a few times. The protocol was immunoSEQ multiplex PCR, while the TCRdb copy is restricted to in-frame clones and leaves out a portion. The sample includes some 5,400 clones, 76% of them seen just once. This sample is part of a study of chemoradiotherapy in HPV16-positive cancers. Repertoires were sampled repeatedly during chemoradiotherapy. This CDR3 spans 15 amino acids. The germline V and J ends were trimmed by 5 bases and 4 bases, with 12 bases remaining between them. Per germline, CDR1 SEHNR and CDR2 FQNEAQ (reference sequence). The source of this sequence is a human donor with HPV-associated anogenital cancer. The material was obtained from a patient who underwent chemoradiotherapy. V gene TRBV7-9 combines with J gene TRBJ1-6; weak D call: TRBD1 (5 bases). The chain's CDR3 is CASSPGDSYNSPLHF. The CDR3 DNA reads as TGTGCCAGCAGCCCGGGGGACTCATATAATTCACCCCTCCACTTT.